This entry lists 12 T cell receptor beta chains sequenced from one sample in a study of blood T cell repertoires in COVID-19. Profiling relied on immunoSEQ multiplex PCR, and the TCRdb table lists in-frame clones only, not all of them. Of about 73,000 clones in the sample, 70% to 85% were seen once. The material sequenced was peripheral blood. The receptor set was obtained from a woman aged 60-75 years with acute or convalescent COVID-19.

The chain has TRBV29-1 and TRBJ2-4; 11 bases agree with TRBD1. CDR1 and CDR2 (germline): SQVTM, ANQGSEA. With V trimmed by 3 bases and J by 9 bases, 7 bases remained unmatched. The CDR3 is 14 amino acids. CDR3 nucleotide sequence: TGCAGCGTTGAGACCTGGACAGGGGGCGTCATTCAGTACTTC. This encodes CSVETWTGGVIQYF.

The V and J genes are TRBV28 and TRBJ1-4, with D uncertain. Trimming stripped 5 bases from V and 7 bases from J, with 8 bases between. CDR1 MDHEN and CDR2 SYDVKM come from the germline V gene. This CDR3 is built from 12 residues. CDR3 bases: TGTGCCAGCAGTGTTAGACTTGAAAAACTGTTTTTT. As protein: CASSVRLEKLFF.

J is TRBJ2-6 and V is TRBV5-4; 7 positions agree with TRBD2. The CDR3 spans 16 residues. J lost 2 bases, V lost 5 bases, and 7 bases had no gene match. Germline CDR1 and CDR2: SGHNT and YYREEE (reference sequence). CDR3 in amino acids: CASRPVAGAGANVLTF. The DNA for the CDR3 is TGTGCCAGCAGACCCGTAGCGGGTGCTGGGGCCAACGTCCTGACTTTC.

The rearrangement joins TRBV25-1 to TRBJ1-1; D ambiguous. V lost 2 bases, J lost 10 bases, and 11 bases lay in between. Looked up from germline, CDR1 is MGHDK and CDR2 is SYGVNS. The CDR3 has 12 residues. The CDR3 loop reads CASSEGERGAFF. CDR3 nucleotide sequence: TGTGCCAGCAGTGAAGGAGAACGGGGAGCTTTCTTT.

This clone was counted a few times. The chain combines TRBV5-1 with TRBJ1-1; a possible D gene is TRBD1 (5 bases). The CDR3 totals 13 residues. The germline V gene has CDR1 SGHRS and CDR2 YFSETQ. Trimming removed 6 bases at V and 6 bases at J, with 15 bases between. The CDR3 coding sequence is TGCGCCAGCATTCCCACCCAAGGGGCTGAAGCTTTCTTT. Translation: CASIPTQGAEAFF.

This clone was detected only a few times. This chain connects TRBV19 to TRBJ1-6; TRBD1 agrees at 8 bases. The junction had 5 bases not matched to a gene; V was cut back by 5 bases and J by 8 bases. The CDR3 consists of 14 residues. Germline V gene sequence: CDR1 LNHDA, CDR2 SQIVND (reference sequence). The CDR3 DNA reads as TGTGCCAGTAGTGCGACAGGGGTTGATTCACCCCTCCACTTT. It encodes CASSATGVDSPLHF. The variable domain in full, completed from reference TRBV19 and TRBJ1-6, reads DGGITQSPKYLFRKEGQNVTLSCEQNLNHDAMYWYRQDPGQGLRLIYYSQIVNDFQKGDIAEGYSVSREKKESFPLTVTSAQKNPTAFYLCASSATGVDSPLHFGNGTRLTVT.

The chain has TRBV5-1 and TRBJ2-1; a weak D match, TRBD1 (5 bases). V shed 4 bases and J shed 8 bases, with 22 bases lying between them. This CDR3 spans 16 amino acids. CDR1 and CDR2 (germline): SGHRS, YFSETQ. CDR3 DNA sequence: TGCGCCAGCAGCATTGGGGTGACAGCAACTCTCGATGAGCAGTTCTTC. Translated: CASSIGVTATLDEQFF.

DNA of the CDR3: TGTGCCTGGAGTCAGCGGGACGAGTATACGCAGTATTTT. Amino acids: CAWSQRDEYTQYF. The J gene is TRBJ2-3, the V gene TRBV30, with TRBD2 matching over 7 bases. The length of the CDR3 is 13 residues. Trimming took 2 bases from V and 7 from J; bases not matched to a gene: 6. Germline V gene data show CDR1 as GTSNPN and CDR2 as SVGIG (reference sequence).

The J gene is TRBJ2-3, the V gene TRBV5-1; 9 nucleotides match TRBD2. CDR3 length: 16 residues. From germline, CDR1 is SGHRS and CDR2 YFSETQ. V lost 3 bases and J lost 0; bases outside the gene matches: 5. CDR3 loop: CASSSLAGASTDTQYF. In DNA, the CDR3 is TGCGCCAGCAGCTCCTTAGCGGGGGCTAGCACAGATACGCAGTATTTT.

The chain couples TRBV7-9 to TRBJ2-3, with unresolved D. CDR3 length: 13 residues. Germline CDR1 is SEHNR and CDR2 is FQNEAQ (reference sequence). V lost 8 bases to trimming and J lost 0 bases, with 9 bases between them. The CDR3 DNA is TGTGCCAGCCTTATAACTAGCACAGATACGCAGTATTTT. Its protein is CASLITSTDTQYF.

V and J are TRBV6-5 and TRBJ1-5; TRBD1 is a possible D gene (6 bases). The ends were cut back, 6 bases at V and 7 bases at J, with 16 bases in the middle. CDR1 MNHEY and CDR2 SVGAGI come from the germline V gene. This CDR3 is 14 amino acids long. The CDR3 is CASRGGAGKQPQHF. DNA for the CDR3: TGTGCCAGCAGGGGGGGGGCAGGAAAGCAGCCCCAGCATTTT.

The J gene is TRBJ2-7, the V gene TRBV6-5; the D is unclear. This CDR3 is 13 amino acids long. V shed 2 bases and J shed 2 bases, with 7 bases lying between them. CDR1 and CDR2 from the germline V gene are MNHEY and SVGAGI. CDR3 sequence (DNA): TGTGCCAGCAGTTACGAGAGTACCTACGAGCAGTACTTC. It is translated as CASSYESTYEQYF.